This TCR beta chain came from a study of T cells after yellow fever vaccination. MiXCR, run by TCRdb on the 5' RACE reads, gives a single entry per CDR3 protein. The sample has 400,000 or so distinct CDR3 sequences, 15% to 20% seen once. V dropped 5 bases and J dropped 5; count of bases not matched to a gene: 8. From germline, CDR1 is DFQATT and CDR2 SNEGSKA (reference sequence). The CDR3 length is 14 residues. The chain employs TRBV20-1 and TRBJ2-3; 9 positions match TRBD2. The input for sequencing was PBMCs, taken before the yellow fever booster vaccination. This TCR derives from a man in his late teens or twenties who received the YFV17D yellow fever vaccine. The DNA of the CDR3 is TGCAGTGCTCTTAGCGGGGGTGTAAAAGATACGCAGTATTTT. Encoded protein: CSALSGGVKDTQYF.